The 14 T cell receptor beta chains below come from one sample, sequenced in a study of blood T cell repertoires in COVID-19. The table came from immunoSEQ multiplex PCR; TCRdb's copy has only in-frame clones and leaves some out. The table records approximately 250,000 clones, roughly nine tenths of them present only once. Source material: peripheral blood. The source is a woman aged 60-75 years who had recovered from COVID-19.

V gene TRBV3-1 (or the pseudogene TRBV3-2) combines with J gene TRBJ2-7; 11 nucleotides line up with TRBD2. Germline V gene sequence: CDR1 LGHDT, CDR2 YNNKEL (reference sequence). This CDR3 region has 15 residues. The V and J ends lost 4 bases and 3 bases, in that order; junction bases with no gene match: 5. The CDR3 bases are TGTGCCAGCAGCCCTAGCGGGGGGTTATTCTACGAGCAGTACTTC. This translates into CASSPSGGLFYEQYF.

The J gene is TRBJ2-7, the V gene TRBV5-1; tentatively, D is TRBD1 (6 bases). The CDR3 consists of 15 residues. The germline gives CDR1 SGHRS, CDR2 YFSETQ. V was pared by 0 bases and J by 2 bases, with 12 bases between. CDR3 DNA sequence: TGCGCCAGCAGCTTGGGTGGAACAGGGACCTACGAGCAGTACTTC. This encodes CASSLGGTGTYEQYF.

The rearrangement links TRBV24-1 to TRBJ1-4; a weak D match, TRBD1 (5 bases). The CDR3 consists of 15 residues. Trimming took off 2 bases at V and 7 bases at J, with 13 bases between the two ends. Germline CDR1 KGHDR, CDR2 SFDVKD. The CDR3 region has the DNA TGTGCCACCAGTGATTCCAGGGAAGGTGGTGAAAAACTGTTTTTT. Amino acid sequence: CATSDSREGGEKLFF.

This rearrangement joins TRBV14 to TRBJ1-6; no clear D gene. CDR1 and CDR2 (germline): SGHDN, FVKESK. Trimming removed 1 base at V and 0 bases at J, with 7 bases between. CDR3 length equals 16 residues. CDR3 sequence (DNA): TGTGCCAGCAGCCAAGGTCGTCGCTCCTATAATTCACCCCTCCACTTT. It is translated as CASSQGRRSYNSPLHF. The full variable domain, its missing parts supplied by reference TRBV14 and TRBJ1-6, is EAGVTQFPSHSVIEKGQTVTLRCDPISGHDNLYWYRRVMGKEIKFLLHFVKESKQDESGMPNNRFLAERTGGTYSTLKVQPAELEDSGVYFCASSQGRRSYNSPLHFGNGTRLTVT.

This chain links TRBV6-5 with TRBJ2-7, with TRBD1 matching 7 bases. Germline CDR1 MNHEY, CDR2 SVGAGI. Trimming took 3 bases from V and 6 from J; bases not matched to a gene: 5. The CDR3 totals 13 residues. The CDR3 loop reads CASSYQTGVEQYF. Here the CDR3 DNA reads TGTGCCAGCAGTTATCAAACAGGGGTCGAGCAGTACTTC.

The chain recombines TRBV7-2 with TRBJ1-2; D not certain. The CDR3 runs to 14 residues. Between the trimmed V and J ends, which lost 2 bases and 3 bases, there was a span of 10 bases. Germline CDR1 is SGHTA and CDR2 is FQGNSA. CDR3 sequence (DNA): TGTGCCAGCAGCTTAAGTAACAGAGACTATGGCTACACCTTC. Translation gives CASSLSNRDYGYTF.

This clone appeared a single time. The V call is TRBV28, the J call TRBJ2-5; no definite D call. V was shortened by 3 bases and J by 5 bases, with 13 bases between the two germline ends. The CDR3 loop spans 14 amino acids. The germline CDR1 and CDR2 sequences are MDHEN and SYDVKM. CDR3 nucleotides: TGTGCCAGCAGTTTCCCGGGTGTTCGGGAGACCCAGTACTTC. Encoded protein: CASSFPGVRETQYF.

As regards this clone: This sample also contains other DNA sequences that code for the same CDR3. The rearrangement links TRBV3-1 (or the pseudogene TRBV3-2) to TRBJ1-1; no clear D. Trimming pared 1 base from V and 5 bases from J, leaving 8 bases between. Germline CDR1 is LGHDT and CDR2 is YNNKEL (reference sequence). This CDR3 has 13 amino acids. The CDR3 DNA is TGTGCCAGCAGCCAAGCCCCGGGGACTGAAGCTTTCTTT. Protein: CASSQAPGTEAFF.

The genes are TRBV7-8 and TRBJ2-1, with 10 positions matching TRBD2. CDR1 and CDR2 from the germline V gene are SGHVS and FQNEAQ. The V gene end was trimmed by 6 bases and the J gene end by 6 bases; junction bases not matched to a gene: 5. The CDR3 length is 14 residues. Written as DNA, the CDR3 is TGTGCCAGCAGAGTACGGACTAGCGGCAATGAGCAGTTCTTC. Its translation is CASRVRTSGNEQFF.

CDR3 loop: CATSRGSGREETQYF. CDR3 coding DNA: TGTGCCACCAGCAGAGGGAGCGGGCGAGAAGAGACCCAGTACTTC. The chain recombines TRBV15 with TRBJ2-5, with a weak D call TRBD2 (6 bases). CDR1 and CDR2 from the germline V gene are LNHNV and YYDKDF (reference sequence). The CDR3 is made up of 15 amino acids. Trimming shortened V by 1 base and J by 3 bases, and 12 bases separated the two germline ends.

The chain uses TRBV6-2 or TRBV6-3 and TRBJ2-1, with TRBD2 matching 7 bases. The CDR3 has 16 amino acids. V dropped 2 bases and J dropped 0; count of bases not matched to a gene: 4. The germline CDR1 and CDR2 sequences are MNHEY and SVGEGT. The CDR3 spells CASSYGGGASYNEQFF. The CDR3 nucleotides are TGTGCCAGCAGTTACGGGGGAGGGGCCTCCTACAATGAGCAGTTCTTC.

The chain couples TRBV27 to TRBJ1-4, with 10 bases identical to TRBD1. Germline CDR1 is MNHEY and CDR2 is SMNVEV (reference sequence). The CDR3 has 20 residues. The trim removed 4 bases at V and 1 base at J, leaving 15 bases unmatched. The CDR3 DNA is TGTGCCAGCAGTTCGAGACCGGGACAGGGGAGGGCAGGAACTAATGAAAAACTGTTTTTT. Residues: CASSSRPGQGRAGTNEKLFF.

The genes are TRBV7-9 and TRBJ2-7, with 7 bases aligning to TRBD2. The V segment lost 0 bases and the J segment 6 bases; nucleotides outside the gene matches: 11. Germline V gene sequence: CDR1 SEHNR, CDR2 FQNEAQ (reference sequence). This CDR3 spans 16 amino acids. The CDR3 DNA sequence: TGTGCCAGCAGCTTAGCGGTCACTAGCGCGGCTCGCGAGCAGTACTTC. It is translated as CASSLAVTSAAREQYF.

The chain couples TRBV27 to TRBJ1-6; 7 nucleotides match TRBD1. This CDR3 region has 13 residues. Germline-derived CDR1 and CDR2 are MNHEY and SMNVEV (reference sequence). V was pared by 7 bases and J by 14 bases, with 11 bases of the junction left unmatched. The CDR3 DNA reads TGTGCCAGCACCTCGACAGGGCATCAAACCCTCCACTTT. It specifies CASTSTGHQTLHF.